This is a list of T cell receptor beta chains from one sample in a study of blood T cell repertoires in COVID-19. The data were produced by immunoSEQ multiplex PCR, yet TCRdb's version contains in-frame clones alone and is incomplete. The data show 35,000 to 55,000 clones, with 86% seen just once and 6.5% to 9% held by the top ten. Sequenced sample: peripheral blood. Receptor source: a man in his sixties with active COVID-19. CDR3s include the opening cysteine and the closing phenylalanine or tryptophan. The D gene is left open where the match is weak. Only some rows state a clone size, as once, few, many or a class for expanded clones.

v_call	d_call	cdr3_length	j_call	clone_size	cdr3_nt	cdr3_aa
TRBV6-1	-	18	TRBJ2-1	-	TGTGCCAGCAGTGATCAACTAACCGGGACTTCCATTTACAATGAGCAGTTCTTC	CASSDQLTGTSIYNEQFF
TRBV3-1/TRBV3-2	-	11	TRBJ1-2	once	TGTGCCAGCAGCCAAGATCGGGGCTACACCTTC	CASSQDRGYTF
TRBV5-1	-	14	TRBJ2-7	-	TGCGCCAGCAGCTTGGCCGGTCCCCCCCACGAGCAGTACTTC	CASSLAGPPHEQYF
TRBV6-6	-	10	TRBJ2-7	-	TGTGCCAGCGGAGACTACGAGCAGTACTTC	CASGDYEQYF
TRBV2	TRBD2	17	TRBJ2-5	-	TGTGCCAGCAGTGATGTCGGGGACCCGGGGGGGCAAGAGACCCAGTACTTC	CASSDVGDPGGQETQYF
TRBV7-9	TRBD1	15	TRBJ2-3	few	TGTGCCAGCAGCTGGGGACAGGGGGAGGCAGATACGCAGTATTTT	CASSWGQGEADTQYF
TRBV4-1	TRBD2	18	TRBJ2-2	-	TGCGCCAGCAGCCAAGCCTCGGGACTAGCGACGAACACCGGGGAGCTGTTTTTT	CASSQASGLATNTGELFF
TRBV6-2/TRBV6-3	-	14	TRBJ1-6	-	TGTGCCAGCAGTTACCCATCTCCCCCCCGGCCCCTCCACTTT	CASSYPSPPRPLHF
TRBV6-5	-	16	TRBJ2-1	-	TGTGCCAGCAGTTACTCGAATGGGCCTCCCATCAATGAGCAGTTCTTC	CASSYSNGPPINEQFF
TRBV9	-	19	TRBJ1-2	-	TGTGCCAGCAGCGTAGCTACGTTGCAGGGGATGTCGGCGGCCTATGGCTACACCTTC	CASSVATLQGMSAAYGYTF
TRBV4-3	TRBD1	14	TRBJ2-7	-	TGCGCCAGCAGCCCTTCGGGACAGTCCTACGAGCAGTACTTC	CASSPSGQSYEQYF
TRBV28	TRBD2	18	TRBJ2-5	-	TGTGCCAGCAGTTTATGGTCAGGGACTAGCGGGAGTTGGGAGACCCAGTACTTC	CASSLWSGTSGSWETQYF
TRBV19	-	15	TRBJ1-5	-	TGTGCCAGTAGTGCGGGGGACGGGAGCAATCAGCCCCAGCATTTT	CASSAGDGSNQPQHF
TRBV5-1	-	13	TRBJ2-1	-	TGCGCCAGCGGCCCCGACAATCTCGATGAGCAGTTCTTC	CASGPDNLDEQFF
TRBV18	TRBD1	15	TRBJ1-1	-	TGTGCCAGCTCACTTGACTTAGGGACAGGGGCTGAAGCTTTCTTT	CASSLDLGTGAEAFF
TRBV27	-	14	TRBJ2-3	-	TGTGCCAGCAGGTTTGGCGGGGGCACAGATACGCAGTATTTT	CASRFGGGTDTQYF
TRBV27	-	14	TRBJ2-7	-	TGTGCCAGCAGTCTCCAGGACTCGGAGCACGAGCAGTACTTC	CASSLQDSEHEQYF
TRBV6-1	-	15	TRBJ1-5	-	TGTGCCAGCAGTGAATCGGGATATGGCAATCAGCCCCAGCATTTT	CASSESGYGNQPQHF
TRBV21-1	-	17	TRBJ2-4	-	TGTGCCAGCAGCCAACAATGGCAGGTGGGAGCCAAAAACATTCAGTACTTC	CASSQQWQVGAKNIQYF
TRBV5-6	TRBD2	17	TRBJ2-3	-	TGTGCCAGCAGCTTGGGGGGTAGCGGGACCCTCACAGATACGCAGTATTTT	CASSLGGSGTLTDTQYF
TRBV29-1	TRBD1	13	TRBJ2-1	-	TGCAGCGTTGAAACAGGGGTCGGCAATGAGCAGTTCTTC	CSVETGVGNEQFF
TRBV2	-	14	TRBJ2-7	-	TGTGCCACCGAGGAGCAGAAACCCACCTACGAGCAGTACTTC	CATEEQKPTYEQYF